The sequence of this TCR beta chain was determined in a study of CD8 T cells in ankylosing spondylitis. Libraries of TCR beta came from quantitative 5'-RACE with molecular barcodes. Each CDR3 protein gets one entry after TCRdb re-called the 5' RACE reads with MiXCR. The sample records just under 550,000 distinct CDR3 sequences, over 9.5% being singletons. CDR3 size: 15 residues. V was cut by 6 bases and J by 3 bases, with 21 bases left in between. From germline, CDR1 is DFQATT and CDR2 SNEGSKA (reference sequence). Regarding the study as a whole: A TCR beta motif of 7 to 9 highly homologous variants seemed to mark ankylosing spondylitis blood. Past research had described some motif variants in reactive arthritis synovial fluid and blood. Reportedly, matched ankylosing spondylitis synovial fluid was significantly enriched for disease-linked clones. Disease-associated clonotypes exhibited CD8+ identity and were relatively infrequent in peripheral blood.

Ten or more counts support this clonotype. Its antigen is still unknown. This TCR derives from a male donor with ankylosing spondylitis. Sequenced sample: blood, either unsorted or a sorted T cell fraction (not recorded which). The genes are TRBV20-1 and TRBJ2-7, with D hard to call. For the CDR3, the DNA is TGCAGTGCAAGTAAGAAGACCGGGCCCTACTACGAGCAGTACTTC. Residues: CSASKKTGPYYEQYF.